The 28 T cell receptor beta chains below were found in one sample sequenced in a study of blood T cell repertoires in COVID-19 (dated by TCRdb to 2020 to 2021). The library came from the immunoSEQ multiplex PCR assay. TCRdb holds this immuneACCESS table with in-frame rearrangements only. Some clones are missing; in checked studies, unresolved V genes explain under half, and the rest has no known cause. The sample table shows 95,000 to 100,000 clones, and around 87% are seen once. The ten largest make up about 9.9% of the sample. Material: peripheral blood. These receptor sequences come from a woman aged 25 to 39 with acute or convalescent COVID-19.

J is TRBJ1-6 and V is TRBV5-1, with D possibly being TRBD1 (6 bases). The CDR3 runs 14 residues. V was shortened by 4 bases and J by 8 bases, with 13 bases between the two germline ends. Germline CDR1 is SGHRS and CDR2 is YFSETQ. CDR3 DNA sequence: TGCGCCAGCAGCGTATACAAGGGGGATTCACCCCTCCACTTT. Its protein product is CASSVYKGDSPLHF.

Only one count was recorded for this clone. Within the sample, other DNA sequences also encode this same CDR3. This sequence joins TRBV19 and TRBJ1-6, with 9 bases identical to TRBD1. There are 15 residues in the CDR3. Per germline, CDR1 LNHDA and CDR2 SQIVND (reference sequence). V gave up 6 bases and J gave up 5 bases; unmatched junction bases: 5. CDR3 nucleotide sequence: TGTGCCAGTAGGGACAGGGGATTGGATAATTCACCCCTCCACTTT. It specifies CASRDRGLDNSPLHF.

The genes are TRBV4-1 and TRBJ2-1; 10 bases fit TRBD2. The CDR3 runs to 15 residues. V gave up 6 bases and J gave up 3 bases; unmatched junction bases: 5. Per the germline V gene, CDR1 is MGHRA and CDR2 is YSYEKL. Here the CDR3 reads CASRRTSGNYNEQFF. Here the CDR3 DNA reads TGCGCCAGCAGGCGCACTAGCGGGAACTACAATGAGCAGTTCTTC.

This chain links TRBV10-3 with TRBJ2-7; 7 bases fit TRBD1. Germline-derived CDR1 and CDR2 are ENHRY and SYGVKD. The CDR3 is made up of 14 amino acids. Unmatched junction bases numbered 9, after V lost 5 bases and J lost 5 bases. The CDR3 loop reads CAISYRGSTDEQYF. The CDR3 DNA reads TGTGCCATCAGTTACAGGGGCTCTACTGACGAGCAGTACTTC.

V usage is TRBV6-5 and J usage is TRBJ2-2; D is unclear. This CDR3 is 14 amino acids long. V lost 11 bases, J lost 1 base, and 14 bases lay in between. The germline gives CDR1 MNHEY, CDR2 SVGAGI. This CDR3 is CAGASQLNTGELFF. As DNA, the CDR3 is TGTGCCGGAGCCAGCCAATTGAACACCGGGGAGCTGTTTTTT.

J is TRBJ2-2 and V is TRBV12-1; the table's D call TRBD1 went unverified against the DNA. TRBV12-1 constitutes a pseudogene. CDR3 length: 16 residues. CDR3 region: CASSFGSEGDTGELFF. CDR3 sequence (DNA): TGTGCCAGCAGCTTTGGCTCAGAAGGGGACACCGGGGAGCTGTTTTTT.

The rearrangement joins TRBV6-5 to TRBJ1-4, with D unresolved. CDR1 is MNHEY and CDR2 is SVGAGI in the germline V gene. V lost 0 bases, J lost 8 bases, and 13 bases lay in between. The CDR3 is made up of 15 amino acids. CDR3 loop: CASSYSGSLREKLFF. DNA of the CDR3: TGTGCCAGCAGTTACTCCGGGAGTCTGAGGGAAAAACTGTTTTTT.

This clone was found a few times. This chain connects TRBV28 to TRBJ2-1; 11 nucleotides match TRBD2. The CDR3 loop spans 13 amino acids. J lost 9 bases, V lost 9 bases, and 7 bases had no gene match. Per the germline V gene, CDR1 is MDHEN and CDR2 is SYDVKM. The CDR3 region is CASLAGGRSEQFF. CDR3 nucleotide sequence: TGTGCCAGTCTAGCGGGGGGCCGGAGTGAGCAGTTCTTC.

This chain uses TRBV11-3 with TRBJ1-1; D may be TRBD1 (6 bases). The V and J ends lost 6 bases and 4 bases respectively, with 21 bases between them. Germline CDR1 is SGHNT and CDR2 is YENEEA. This CDR3 has 16 residues. This CDR3 reads CASRDSSGTKGTEAFF. DNA of the CDR3: TGTGCCAGCAGGGATTCTTCCGGGACAAAGGGCACTGAAGCTTTCTTT.

The rearrangement links TRBV27 to TRBJ2-7, with a tentative D call TRBD2 (6 bases). The CDR3 is made up of 14 amino acids. Germline lookup yields CDR1 MNHEY and CDR2 SMNVEV (reference sequence). V gave up 2 bases and J gave up 0 bases, with 8 bases separating them. Here the CDR3 DNA reads TGTGCCAGCAGTTTAAAACTAGCCTCCTACGAGCAGTACTTC. It yields the protein CASSLKLASYEQYF.

This chain links TRBV28 with TRBJ2-7, with TRBD2 identical over 8 bases. Germline CDR1 reads MDHEN; CDR2 reads SYDVKM. This CDR3 region has 15 residues. The J segment lost 4 bases and the V segment lost 6 bases, leaving 11 bases of the junction unmatched. The CDR3 coding sequence is TGTGCCAGCAGCCTATTCAGCGGGGGCTTATACGAGCAGTACTTC. Protein sequence: CASSLFSGGLYEQYF. The whole variable domain, remainder taken from reference TRBV28 and TRBJ2-7, is DVKVTQSSRYLVKRTGEKVFLECVQDMDHENMFWYRQDPGLGLRLIYFSYDVKMKEKGDIPEGYSVSREKKERFSLILESASTNQTSMYLCASSLFSGGLYEQYFGPGTRLTVT.

CDR3 region: CASSLIGQFYGYTF. The DNA of the CDR3 is TGTGCCAGCAGTCTTATAGGACAGTTCTATGGCTACACCTTC. This chain joins TRBV28 and TRBJ1-2, with TRBD1 as a possible D gene (6 bases). CDR3 length: 14 amino acids. Per germline, CDR1 MDHEN and CDR2 SYDVKM. V gave up 5 bases and J gave up 4 bases, with 14 bases separating them.

The table lists this clone with a count of one. This chain connects TRBV28 to TRBJ2-4; 7 nucleotides agree with TRBD2. The CDR3 extends over 15 amino acids. Trimming removed 2 bases from V and 8 bases from J; junction bases left unmatched: 9. CDR1 and CDR2 from the germline V gene are MDHEN and SYDVKM. The CDR3 loop reads CASSLNKEGGDIQYF. The DNA of the CDR3 is TGTGCCAGCAGTTTAAATAAAGAGGGAGGGGACATTCAGTACTTC. Based on the CDR3 plus reference TRBV28 and TRBJ2-4, the full variable domain is DVKVTQSSRYLVKRTGEKVFLECVQDMDHENMFWYRQDPGLGLRLIYFSYDVKMKEKGDIPEGYSVSREKKERFSLILESASTNQTSMYLCASSLNKEGGDIQYFGAGTRLSVL.

J is TRBJ1-2 and V is TRBV3-1 (or the pseudogene TRBV3-2); D might be TRBD1 (6 bases). CDR3 length equals 13 residues. Trimming left V 5 bases short and J 5 bases short, with 12 bases between. Germline assignment: CDR1 LGHDT and CDR2 YNNKEL (reference sequence). The CDR3 region is CASSSGGRYGYTF. The CDR3 coding sequence is TGTGCCAGCAGCTCGGGGGGCCGGTATGGCTACACCTTC.

The chain has TRBV7-9 and TRBJ1-1; 8 positions agree with TRBD1. Germline V gene sequence: CDR1 SEHNR, CDR2 FQNEAQ (reference sequence). The trim removed 1 base at V and 3 bases at J, leaving 1 base unmatched. This CDR3 has 14 amino acids. CDR3 bases: TGTGCCAGCAGCTTAGTACAGGGGGACACTGAAGCTTTCTTT. Protein: CASSLVQGDTEAFF.

The chain carries TRBV27 and TRBJ2-6; tentatively, D is TRBD2 (5 bases). The germline gives CDR1 MNHEY, CDR2 SMNVEV (reference sequence). The CDR3 length is 13 residues. V lost 7 bases to trimming and J lost 2 bases, with 6 bases between them. The DNA of the CDR3 is TGTGCCAGCACGAGGGCTGGGGCCAACGTCCTGACTTTC. Its protein is CASTRAGANVLTF.

This sequence joins TRBV12-3 or TRBV12-4 and TRBJ2-1; 7 nucleotides line up with TRBD1. The CDR3 loop spans 13 amino acids. V dropped 6 bases and J dropped 11; count of bases not matched to a gene: 10. The CDR3 protein is CASSTTTQGKQFF. The CDR3 DNA follows: TGTGCCAGCAGCACTACGACACAGGGGAAGCAGTTCTTC.

This clone was recorded a few times. The CDR3 is CASSRRWRGNNEKLFF. Written as DNA, the CDR3 is TGTGCCAGCAGCCGGAGGTGGAGAGGTAATAATGAAAAACTGTTTTTT. The V call is TRBV5-6, the J call TRBJ1-4; D unclear. In germline, CDR1 is SGHDT, CDR2 YYEEEE. Trimming left V 4 bases short and J 4 bases short, with 17 bases between. The CDR3 consists of 16 residues.

Only one count was recorded for this clone. CDR3 coding DNA: TGTGCCAGCAGTTCCCCCGAGGCCTACGAGCAGTACTTC. This sequence encodes CASSSPEAYEQYF. The V gene is TRBV27, the J gene TRBJ2-7; D not resolved. Germline CDR1 is MNHEY and CDR2 is SMNVEV (reference sequence). Trimming cost V 4 bases and J 2 bases, with 9 bases left between them. CDR3 length: 13 amino acids.

This chain links TRBV5-6 with TRBJ1-1, with 8 bases lining up with TRBD1. The CDR3 totals 14 residues. Germline CDR1 is SGHDT and CDR2 is YYEEEE. The V gene end was trimmed by 7 bases and the J gene end by 5 bases; junction bases not matched to a gene: 10. The CDR3 loop reads CASGPGGMRTEAFF. Written as DNA, the CDR3 is TGTGCCAGCGGTCCAGGGGGCATGCGGACTGAAGCTTTCTTT.

This chain joins TRBV14 and TRBJ1-6, with unresolved D. The germline gives CDR1 SGHDN, CDR2 FVKESK. The CDR3 runs 15 residues. Trimming stripped 4 bases from V and 7 bases from J, with 14 bases between. CDR3 region: CASSRMGSGNSPLHF. The CDR3, as DNA: TGTGCCAGCAGCCGAATGGGATCGGGGAATTCACCCCTCCACTTT.

V and J are TRBV5-1 and TRBJ2-3; TRBD1 matches 7 bases. J gave up 5 bases and V 3 bases, and 9 bases lay outside the gene matches. CDR3 length equals 15 residues. Looked up from germline, CDR1 is SGHRS and CDR2 is YFSETQ. The CDR3 here is CASSYLGTAEDTQYF. CDR3 in DNA: TGCGCCAGCAGCTACCTTGGGACAGCCGAAGATACGCAGTATTTT.

This chain links TRBV10-2 with TRBJ2-7; D gene uncertain. The V gene's germline CDR1 is WSHSY and CDR2 SAAADI. Trimming cost V 2 bases and J 2 bases, with 4 bases left between them. The CDR3 contains 12 residues. CDR3 sequence (DNA): TGCGCCAGCAGTGAGGAGACCTACGAGCAGTACTTC. Amino acids: CASSEETYEQYF.

The genes are TRBV3-1 (or the pseudogene TRBV3-2) and TRBJ1-5; D uncertain. Germline CDR1 reads LGHDT; CDR2 reads YNNKEL (reference sequence). The CDR3 length is 15 residues. V lost 3 bases and J 5 bases, leaving 14 bases between the germline ends. The CDR3 reads CASSQYGETHQPQHF. As DNA, the CDR3 is TGTGCCAGCAGCCAGTACGGGGAGACACATCAGCCCCAGCATTTT.

The chain carries TRBV3-1 (or the pseudogene TRBV3-2) and TRBJ2-7, with a weak D call TRBD1 (5 bases). V lost 0 bases, J lost 7 bases, and 16 bases lay in between. The CDR3 extends over 15 amino acids. Germline V lookup: CDR1 LGHDT, CDR2 YNNKEL (reference sequence). The DNA of the CDR3 is TGTGCCAGCAGCCAAGATGGGGCAGCCCGGCGGGAGCAGTACTTC. Translating gives CASSQDGAARREQYF.

V and J are TRBV12-3 or TRBV12-4 and TRBJ2-7; D is perhaps TRBD1 (6 bases). The CDR3 spans 12 residues. Trimming took 5 bases from V and 4 from J, leaving 9 bases between them. The CDR3 protein is CASSQQGYEQYF. The CDR3 DNA is TGTGCCAGCAGTCAACAGGGTTACGAGCAGTACTTC.

In DNA form, the CDR3 reads TGTGCCAGCAGCTTAAGGGGGCTTAGCACAGATACGCAGTATTTT. Translating it yields CASSLRGLSTDTQYF. This sequence joins TRBV7-2 and TRBJ2-3, with TRBD1 matching over 7 bases. V was pared by 2 bases and J by 0 bases, with 2 bases of the junction left unmatched. Per germline, CDR1 SGHTA and CDR2 FQGNSA. The CDR3 covers 15 residues.

The V and J genes are TRBV19 and TRBJ1-4; 7 nucleotides line up with TRBD1. CDR3 length: 15 amino acids. Germline CDR1 reads LNHDA; CDR2 reads SQIVND (reference sequence). J gave up 0 bases and V 5 bases, and 3 bases lay outside the gene matches. CDR3 sequence: CASSRDSATNEKLFF. For the CDR3, the DNA is TGTGCCAGTAGTCGGGACAGCGCAACTAATGAAAAACTGTTTTTT.